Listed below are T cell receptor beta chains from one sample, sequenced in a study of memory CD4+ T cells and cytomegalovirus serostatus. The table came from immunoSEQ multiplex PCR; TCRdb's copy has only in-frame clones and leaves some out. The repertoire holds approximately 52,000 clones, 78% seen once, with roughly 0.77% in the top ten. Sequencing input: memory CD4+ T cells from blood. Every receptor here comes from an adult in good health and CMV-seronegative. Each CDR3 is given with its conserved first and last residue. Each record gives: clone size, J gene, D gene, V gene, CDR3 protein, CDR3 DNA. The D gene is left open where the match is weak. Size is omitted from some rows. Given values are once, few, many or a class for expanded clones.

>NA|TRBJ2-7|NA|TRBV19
CASSQGGFGEQYF
TGTGCCAGTAGTCAGGGCGGCTTTGGTGAGCAGTACTTC
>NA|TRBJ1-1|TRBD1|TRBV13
CASSPRQGLEVAFF
TGTGCCAGCAGTCCCAGACAGGGGCTGGAGGTAGCTTTCTTT
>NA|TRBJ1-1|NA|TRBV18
CASSPTQESLTEAFF
TGTGCCAGCTCACCTACCCAGGAGTCCCTTACTGAAGCTTTCTTT
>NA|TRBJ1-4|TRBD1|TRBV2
CASSQGVLEKLFF
TGTGCCAGCAGTCAGGGGGTGTTGGAAAAACTGTTTTTT
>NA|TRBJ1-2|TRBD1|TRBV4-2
CASSQSPRDRGMRNTF
TGTGCCAGCAGCCAATCCCCTCGGGACAGGGGTATGAGAAACACCTTC
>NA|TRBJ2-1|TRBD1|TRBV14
CASSQGPNRGRYNEQFF
TGTGCCAGCAGCCAAGGGCCCAACAGGGGAAGGTACAATGAGCAGTTCTTC
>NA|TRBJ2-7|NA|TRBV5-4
CASGPDAGLEQYF
TGTGCCAGCGGCCCGGACGCAGGACTCGAGCAGTACTTC
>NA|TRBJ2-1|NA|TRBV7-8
CASSPQRGGLSSYNEQFF
TGTGCCAGCAGTCCGCAAAGGGGGGGCCTAAGCTCCTACAATGAGCAGTTCTTC
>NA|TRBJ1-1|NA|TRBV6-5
CASSRRPFGSTEAFF
TGTGCCAGCAGTCGCCGGCCCTTCGGGTCCACTGAAGCTTTCTTT
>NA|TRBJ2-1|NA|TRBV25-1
CASRRTVYNEQFF
TGTGCCAGCAGGCGGACAGTTTACAATGAGCAGTTCTTC
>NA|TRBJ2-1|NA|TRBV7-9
CASSLQSIGGNEQFF
TGTGCCAGCAGCTTACAATCAATAGGTGGAAATGAGCAGTTCTTC
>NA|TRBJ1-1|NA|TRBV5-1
CASSAGRGGRTEAFF
TGCGCCAGCAGCGCCGGGAGGGGGGGGAGGACTGAAGCTTTCTTT
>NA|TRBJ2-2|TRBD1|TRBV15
CATSRDPGGLNGELFF
TGTGCCACCAGCAGAGATCCAGGGGGCTTAAACGGGGAGCTGTTTTTT
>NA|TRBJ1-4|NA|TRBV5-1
CASSSGWETGFQEKLFF
TGCGCCAGCAGCTCGGGGTGGGAAACAGGATTTCAGGAAAAACTGTTTTTT
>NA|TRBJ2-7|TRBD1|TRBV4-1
CASSQVTGGWSYEQYF
TGCGCCAGCAGCCAAGTGACAGGGGGTTGGTCCTACGAGCAGTACTTC
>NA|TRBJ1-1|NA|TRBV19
CASRRIRGTMGRNTEAFF
TGTGCCAGTAGAAGAATCCGGGGAACAATGGGGAGGAACACTGAAGCTTTCTTT
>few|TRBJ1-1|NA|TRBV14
CASSQATRTEAFF
TGTGCCAGCAGCCAGGCAACACGGACCGAAGCTTTCTTT
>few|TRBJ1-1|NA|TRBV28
CASTDTEAFF
TGTGCCAGCACAGACACTGAAGCTTTCTTT
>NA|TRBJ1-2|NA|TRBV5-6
CASSLGEGSGYTF
TGTGCCAGCAGCTTGGGGGAGGGATCTGGCTACACCTTC
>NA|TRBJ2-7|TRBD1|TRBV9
CASSVPYDRGLSEQYF
TGTGCCAGCAGCGTACCCTACGACAGGGGGCTAAGTGAGCAGTACTTC
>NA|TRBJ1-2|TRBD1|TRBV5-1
CASSLASGQGSGYTF
TGCGCCAGCAGCTTGGCCTCAGGACAGGGGTCCGGCTACACCTTC
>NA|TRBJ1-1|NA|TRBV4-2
CASSQETGSTEAFF
TGTGCCAGCAGCCAAGAGACAGGTTCCACTGAAGCTTTCTTT
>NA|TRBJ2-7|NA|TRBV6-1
CASSRTVHEQYF
TGTGCCAGCAGTAGGACGGTCCACGAGCAGTACTTC
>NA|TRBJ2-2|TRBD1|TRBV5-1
CASSPGQGRTGELFF
TGCGCCAGCAGCCCAGGACAGGGTAGGACCGGGGAGCTGTTTTTT
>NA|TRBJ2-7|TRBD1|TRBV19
CASRDGQETEYEQYF
TGTGCCAGTAGGGACGGACAGGAGACAGAATACGAGCAGTACTTC
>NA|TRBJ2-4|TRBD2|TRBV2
CASSPLWDWEKLAGKGQQKNIQYF
TGTGCCAGCAGTCCTTTATGGGACTGGGAAAAACTAGCGGGGAAGGGGCAGCAGAAAAACATTCAGTACTTC
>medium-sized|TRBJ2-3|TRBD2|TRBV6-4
CASSNSGGRDTQYF
TGTGCCAGCAGTAATAGCGGGGGCCGTGATACGCAGTATTTT
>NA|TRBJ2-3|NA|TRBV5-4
CASSLPRQGSGTDTQYF
TGTGCCAGCAGCCTCCCCAGGCAGGGGAGCGGGACAGATACGCAGTATTTT
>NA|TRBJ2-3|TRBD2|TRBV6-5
CASSYGTRSDTQYF
TGTGCCAGCAGTTACGGGACTAGATCAGATACGCAGTATTTT
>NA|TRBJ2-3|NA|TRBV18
CASSSWGSGSTDTQYF
TGTGCCAGCTCCTCCTGGGGGTCCGGCAGCACAGATACGCAGTATTTT
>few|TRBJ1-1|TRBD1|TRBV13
CASSVGGGGTEAFF
TGTGCCAGCAGCGTCGGAGGGGGCGGCACTGAAGCTTTCTTT
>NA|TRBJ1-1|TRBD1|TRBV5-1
CASSLGSFRGDTEAFF
TGCGCCAGCAGCTTGGGGTCTTTCAGGGGGGACACTGAAGCTTTCTTT
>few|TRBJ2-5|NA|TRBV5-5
CASSFASGQDQETQYF
TGTGCCAGCAGCTTCGCCTCGGGGCAGGACCAAGAGACCCAGTACTTC
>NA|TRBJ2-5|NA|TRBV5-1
CASSQPEETQYF
TGCGCCAGCAGCCAACCTGAAGAGACCCAGTACTTC
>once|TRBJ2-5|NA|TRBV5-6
CASSPRTRQETQYF
TGTGCCAGCAGCCCCCGGACGCGCCAAGAGACCCAGTACTTC
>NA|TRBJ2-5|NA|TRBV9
CASSLPTGTIETQYF
TGTGCCAGCAGCCTACCGACCGGGACAATCGAGACCCAGTACTTC
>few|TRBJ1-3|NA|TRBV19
CASSIALISGNTIYF
TGTGCCAGTAGTATAGCTCTGATCTCTGGAAACACCATATATTTT
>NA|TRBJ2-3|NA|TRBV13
CASSFNRVGTDTQYF
TGTGCCAGCAGCTTCAACAGGGTAGGGACAGATACGCAGTATTTT
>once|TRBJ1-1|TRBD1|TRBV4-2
CASSQSDRGTNTEAFF
TGTGCCAGCAGCCAAAGCGACAGGGGAACAAACACTGAAGCTTTCTTT
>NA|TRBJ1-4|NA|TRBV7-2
CASSQRGLNEKLFF
TGTGCCAGCAGCCAACGGGGCCTTAATGAAAAACTGTTTTTT
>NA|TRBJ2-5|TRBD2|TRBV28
CASSLGREETQYF
TGTGCCAGCAGTTTGGGGAGGGAAGAGACCCAGTACTTC
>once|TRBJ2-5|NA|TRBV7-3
CASSPGLQETQYF
TGTGCCAGCAGCCCGGGGTTGCAAGAGACCCAGTACTTC
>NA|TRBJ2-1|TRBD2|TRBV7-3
CASSSQLAGARDEQFF
TGTGCCAGCAGCTCCCAACTAGCGGGGGCAAGGGATGAGCAGTTCTTC
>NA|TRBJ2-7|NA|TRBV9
CASSAAEGRTYEQYF
TGTGCCAGCAGCGCTGCAGAGGGACGGACCTACGAGCAGTACTTC
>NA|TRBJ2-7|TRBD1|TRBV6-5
CASSYRDRTREQYF
TGTGCCAGCAGTTACCGGGACAGGACCAGAGAGCAGTACTTC
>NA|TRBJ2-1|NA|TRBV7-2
CASSLVKGGSYNEQFF
TGTGCCAGCAGCTTAGTCAAGGGGGGATCCTACAATGAGCAGTTCTTC
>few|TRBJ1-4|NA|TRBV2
CASLTGTQYEKLFF
TGTGCCAGTCTTACAGGAACCCAATATGAAAAACTGTTTTTT
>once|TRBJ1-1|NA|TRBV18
CASSPRGDGFTEAFF
TGTGCCAGCTCACCTCGAGGAGACGGATTCACTGAAGCTTTCTTT
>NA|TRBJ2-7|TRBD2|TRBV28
CASRSPAGGVYEQYF
TGTGCCAGCCGAAGCCCAGCGGGGGGAGTTTACGAGCAGTACTTC
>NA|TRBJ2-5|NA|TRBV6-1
CASSHGTSQETQYF
TGTGCCAGCAGTCATGGGACATCCCAAGAGACCCAGTACTTC